Shown below are 19 T cell receptor beta chains from a single sample sequenced in a study of blood T cell repertoires in COVID-19. Some clones are missing from TCRdb's copy, which holds only in-frame ones; the method was immunoSEQ multiplex PCR. The top ten hold approximately 5.1% of the sample, which has 210,000 or so clones, around 85% seen once. Material for sequencing was peripheral blood. Every receptor here comes from a man between 50 and 59 years old with COVID-19, enrolled during active disease.

The CDR3 nucleotides read TGCACCAGCAGCCAACCGGGACTAGCGGACACAGATACGCAGTATTTT. This codes for CTSSQPGLADTDTQYF. V usage is TRBV1 and J usage is TRBJ2-3; the D call TRBD2 from the table was never checked on the DNA. TRBV1 is shown as a pseudogene. The CDR3 is made up of 16 amino acids.

Of note for this clone: In the same sample, other DNA sequences code for this CDR3. The chain employs TRBV19 and TRBJ1-2; 7 positions agree with TRBD1. CDR1 is LNHDA, CDR2 SQIVND, per germline (reference sequence). The CDR3 contains 11 residues. V lost 8 bases, J lost 3 bases, and 0 bases stayed unmatched. CDR3 DNA sequence: TGTGCCAGTGGACAGGACTATGGCTACACCTTC. Protein: CASGQDYGYTF.

The rearrangement uses TRBV5-6 and TRBJ2-5; 9 nucleotides line up with TRBD2. Germline V gives CDR1 SGHDT, CDR2 YYEEEE. The CDR3 runs to 16 residues. The V segment lost 0 bases and the J segment 4 bases; nucleotides outside the gene matches: 7. CDR3 sequence: CASSLALAGLTETQYF. The CDR3 DNA reads as TGTGCCAGCAGCTTGGCGCTAGCGGGGCTAACAGAGACCCAGTACTTC.

This chain uses TRBV30 with TRBJ2-7; 7 bases are a match to TRBD1. V trimming: 7 bases; J trimming: 5 bases; junction bases outside the gene matches: 11. From germline, CDR1 is GTSNPN and CDR2 SVGIG (reference sequence). The CDR3 has 13 amino acids. CDR3: CASRQGARDEQYF. CDR3 DNA sequence: TGTGCCTCTCGACAGGGCGCGCGGGACGAGCAGTACTTC.

The chain recombines TRBV5-4 with TRBJ2-7; D is unclear. The CDR3 runs to 16 residues. Germline CDR1 is SGHNT and CDR2 is YYREEE (reference sequence). V dropped 0 bases and J dropped 4 bases, with 17 bases sitting between them. CDR3 sequence (DNA): TGTGCCAGCAGCTTGGATGGCGGAAGTTCCCTTTACGAGCAGTACTTC. Its translation is CASSLDGGSSLYEQYF.

This chain uses TRBV6-2 or TRBV6-3 with TRBJ1-1; D not resolved. Trimming removed 4 bases from V and 0 bases from J, with 3 bases in between. Germline V gene sequence: CDR1 MNHEY, CDR2 SVGEGT. The length of the CDR3 is 12 residues. The CDR3, as DNA: TGTGCCAGCAGTTTCATGAACACTGAAGCTTTCTTT. As protein: CASSFMNTEAFF.

The rearrangement uses TRBV9 and TRBJ2-1, with 7 positions matching TRBD1. Germline V lookup: CDR1 SGDLS, CDR2 YYNGEE. This CDR3 has 13 residues. The junction had 11 bases not matched to a gene; V was cut back by 8 bases and J by 9 bases. This chain's CDR3 is CASQAGGFGEQFF. In DNA form, the CDR3 reads TGTGCCAGTCAGGCAGGGGGTTTCGGTGAGCAGTTCTTC.

V and J are TRBV19 and TRBJ2-7, with 12 bases identical to TRBD1. The length of the CDR3 is 16 residues. V was clipped by 3 bases and J by 4 bases; unmatched bases: 7. Looked up from germline, CDR1 is LNHDA and CDR2 is SQIVND (reference sequence). The CDR3 protein is CASSISRGQGAYEQYF. The CDR3, as DNA: TGTGCCAGTAGTATTTCGAGGGGACAGGGGGCATACGAGCAGTACTTC. Full variable domain (rest looked up from reference TRBV19 and TRBJ2-7): DGGITQSPKYLFRKEGQNVTLSCEQNLNHDAMYWYRQDPGQGLRLIYYSQIVNDFQKGDIAEGYSVSREKKESFPLTVTSAQKNPTAFYLCASSISRGQGAYEQYFGPGTRLTVT.

V gene TRBV3-1 (or the pseudogene TRBV3-2) combines with J gene TRBJ1-2, with 7 bases identical to TRBD1. V lost 6 bases to trimming and J lost 8 bases; unmatched junction nucleotides: 6. This CDR3 region has 12 residues. Germline-derived CDR1 and CDR2 are LGHDT and YNNKEL (reference sequence). CDR3 residues: CASSPTGYGYTF. The CDR3 DNA sequence: TGTGCCAGCAGTCCGACAGGGTACGGCTACACCTTC.

This clone occurred a few times. This rearrangement joins TRBV2 to TRBJ2-3; no firm D call. The CDR3 contains 13 residues. Trimming removed 7 bases from V and 5 bases from J, with 13 bases in between. Germline CDR1 and CDR2: SNHLY and FYNNEI. In nucleotides, the CDR3 is TGTGCCAGCATCTATTTATCAAAAGATACGCAGTATTTT. Translated, it gives CASIYLSKDTQYF.

CDR3 bases: TGTGCCAGCAGTTACTTGGGACTAGCGGGGGGTAGGGCCACGCAGTATTTT. Protein product: CASSYLGLAGGRATQYF. The chain couples TRBV6-2 or TRBV6-3 to TRBJ2-3, with 15 nucleotides matching TRBD2. Germline CDR1 and CDR2: MNHEY and SVGEGT. The CDR3 is 17 residues long. J gave up 9 bases and V 1 base, and 8 bases lay outside the gene matches.

The V and J genes are TRBV19 and TRBJ1-2; 10 positions match TRBD1. Germline values: CDR1 LNHDA, CDR2 SQIVND (reference sequence). Trimming cost V 5 bases and J 10 bases; bases outside gene matches: 10. There are 14 residues in the CDR3. Here the CDR3 reads CASSLLGTGATYTF. CDR3 sequence (DNA): TGTGCCAGTAGTTTGCTCGGGACAGGGGCTACCTACACCTTC.

This CDR3 reads CASSPPYATSNTEAFF. Here the CDR3 DNA reads TGTGCCAGCTCACCGCCCTATGCGACATCGAACACTGAAGCTTTCTTT. The chain combines TRBV18 with TRBJ1-1; D is uncertain. Germline V gene lookup returns CDR1 KGHSH and CDR2 LQKENI. V was cut by 3 bases and J by 1 base, with 15 bases left in between. The CDR3 is made up of 16 amino acids.

The chain is built from TRBV12-3 or TRBV12-4 and TRBJ1-2, with D tentatively TRBD1 (6 bases). The CDR3 runs 13 residues. Trimming shortened V by 6 bases and J by 7 bases, and 15 bases separated the two germline ends. CDR3 DNA: TGTGCCAGCAGCTTGGGACACGCTGGTGGCTACACCTTC. This gives the protein CASSLGHAGGYTF.

The V and J genes are TRBV6-6 and TRBJ2-2; 7 bases match TRBD1. The trim removed 5 bases at V and 5 bases at J, leaving 8 bases unmatched. Germline V gene sequence: CDR1 MNHNY, CDR2 SVGAGI (reference sequence). This CDR3 has 15 residues. The CDR3 DNA reads TGTGCCAGCAGTAAAGGGGGCGGTAGTACCGGGGAGCTGTTTTTT. The encoded protein is CASSKGGGSTGELFF.

The chain employs TRBV5-1 and TRBJ1-1; the D is unclear. This CDR3 has 13 residues. The V gene's germline CDR1 is SGHRS and CDR2 YFSETQ. V was trimmed by 4 bases and J by 7 bases, leaving 14 bases between them. The CDR3 nucleotides are TGCGCCAGCAGCCCCGAGGGCGGGCTTGAAGCTTTCTTT. This sequence encodes CASSPEGGLEAFF.

About this clone: The identical CDR3 is also encoded by other nucleotide sequences in the sample. V gene TRBV3-1 (or the pseudogene TRBV3-2) combines with J gene TRBJ1-3; 7 bases fit TRBD1. Losses at the gene ends were 4 bases for V and 0 bases for J; bases not matched to a gene: 3. The CDR3 is 15 amino acids. Germline V lookup: CDR1 LGHDT, CDR2 YNNKEL (reference sequence). This chain's CDR3 is CASSLGTASGNTIYF. The CDR3 bases are TGTGCCAGCAGCCTCGGGACAGCCTCTGGAAACACCATATATTTT.

This chain uses TRBV5-5 with TRBJ2-4; 10 bases match TRBD2. J was trimmed by 0 bases and V by 4 bases; bases with no gene match: 7. Germline V gene sequence: CDR1 SGHKS, CDR2 YYEKEE (reference sequence). The CDR3 is 17 residues long. This CDR3 reads CASSGLAGGLAKNIQYF. The CDR3 region has the DNA TGTGCCAGCAGCGGCTTAGCGGGGGGACTAGCCAAAAACATTCAGTACTTC.

This rearrangement joins TRBV20-1 to TRBJ1-2, with 9 bases identical to TRBD1. The germline CDR1 and CDR2 sequences are DFQATT and SNEGSKA (reference sequence). J was trimmed by 4 bases and V by 3 bases; bases with no gene match: 6. There are 14 residues in the CDR3. The CDR3 bases are TGCAGTGCTAGTAGGGGACAGGGACGCTATGGCTACACCTTC. Translating it yields CSASRGQGRYGYTF.